The 23 T cell receptor beta chains in this list originate from one sample, sequenced in a study of response to subunit inactivated influenza vaccine. MiXCR, run by TCRdb on the RT-PCR reads, gives a single entry per CDR3 protein. The repertoire has about 520,000 distinct CDR3 sequences, over 25% of them found once; the top ten carry 1.5% to 2%. The sequencing here drew on CD4+ T cells sorted from PBMCs, taken more than 4 days after vaccination. The receptors derive from a man aged 50 to 60 who received an inactivated influenza vaccine.

V usage is TRBV2 and J usage is TRBJ2-7; TRBD2 aligns across 14 bases. Germline CDR1 is SNHLY and CDR2 is FYNNEI. The J segment lost 0 bases and the V segment lost 6 bases, leaving 1 base of the junction unmatched. This CDR3 has 15 amino acids. The CDR3 spells CASRGTSGGSYEQYF. In nucleotides, the CDR3 is TGTGCCAGCAGAGGGACTAGCGGGGGCTCCTACGAGCAGTACTTC.

The chain recombines TRBV6-1 with TRBJ2-7, with TRBD1 identical over 10 bases. V trimming: 4 bases; J trimming: 5 bases; junction bases outside the gene matches: 5. The CDR3 has 14 amino acids. Per germline, CDR1 MNHNS and CDR2 SASEGT. In DNA, the CDR3 is TGTGCCAGCAGTGGGGACAGGGGTTATCACGAGCAGTACTTC. Encoded protein: CASSGDRGYHEQYF.

CDR3 nucleotide sequence: TGTGCCAGCAGTTTAGGGCTCGGTGGGTCTGAAGCTTTCTTT. As protein: CASSLGLGGSEAFF. The chain couples TRBV12-3 or TRBV12-4 to TRBJ1-1; D is undetermined. This CDR3 comprises 14 residues. V shed 1 base and J shed 6 bases, with 12 bases lying between them.

This chain links TRBV28 with TRBJ2-4, with D maybe TRBD1 (6 bases). CDR3 length equals 20 residues. Trimming removed 2 bases from V and 0 bases from J, with 23 bases in between. Germline values: CDR1 MDHEN, CDR2 SYDVKM. The CDR3 region is CASSLRAGQTRRIAKNIQYF. The CDR3 DNA sequence: TGTGCCAGCAGTTTAAGGGCAGGACAGACGAGGCGTATAGCCAAAAACATTCAGTACTTC.

This clonotype was observed a handful of times. This sequence joins TRBV7-2 and TRBJ2-1, with 10 bases lining up with TRBD1. Germline values: CDR1 SGHTA, CDR2 FQGNSA. The J segment lost 2 bases and the V segment lost 5 bases, leaving 3 bases of the junction unmatched. This CDR3 region has 15 residues. The CDR3 coding sequence is TGTGCCAGCAGCACGGACAGGGGGGCCTACAATGAGCAGTTCTTC. Amino acids: CASSTDRGAYNEQFF.

This clonotype was recorded a few times. V gene TRBV6-2 or TRBV6-3 combines with J gene TRBJ2-5, with 9 bases that match TRBD2. This CDR3 is 16 amino acids long. Germline lookup yields CDR1 MNHEY and CDR2 SVGEGT. Trimming took 6 bases from V and 4 from J; bases not matched to a gene: 12. The CDR3 region has the DNA TGTGCCAGCAGACGAGACTCAATAGCGGGAGCAGAGACCCAGTACTTC. Its translation is CASRRDSIAGAETQYF.

The CDR3 protein is CASRHTGTNEKLFF. As DNA, the CDR3 is TGCGCCAGCAGGCACACAGGGACTAATGAAAAACTGTTTTTT. The gene calls are TRBV4-1 and TRBJ1-4, with D perhaps matching TRBD1 (6 bases). Germline lookup yields CDR1 MGHRA and CDR2 YSYEKL. Trimming cost V 6 bases and J 2 bases, with 10 bases left between them. This CDR3 has 14 residues.

The J gene is TRBJ2-3, the V gene TRBV6-2 or TRBV6-3; D could derive from TRBD1 or TRBD2 (6 bases each). Germline lookup yields CDR1 MNHEY and CDR2 SVGEGT. This CDR3 is built from 17 residues. Trimming took 2 bases from V and 0 from J, leaving 15 bases between them. CDR3 in DNA: TGTGCCAGCAGTTACCCTGTGGGGGGCCTCAGCACAGATACGCAGTATTTT. Encoded protein: CASSYPVGGLSTDTQYF.

The chain couples TRBV7-9 to TRBJ2-3; D is unresolved. V lost 5 bases and J lost 6, with 18 bases in between. The CDR3 loop spans 15 amino acids. CDR1 is SEHNR, CDR2 FQNEAQ, per germline (reference sequence). Here the CDR3 DNA reads TGTGCCAGCAGCCTGACATTAGGCAGGACGGATACGCAGTATTTT. As protein: CASSLTLGRTDTQYF.

This clonotype occurred a few times. The gene calls are TRBV7-6 and TRBJ1-2; D possibly corresponds to TRBD1 (5 bases). Germline V gene lookup returns CDR1 SGHVS and CDR2 FNYEAQ. Trimming removed 10 bases from V and 4 bases from J, with 10 bases in between. The CDR3 has 11 residues. CDR3 coding DNA: TGTGCCATTGGGGGTGCCTATGGCTACACCTTC. Encoded protein: CAIGGAYGYTF.

In the case of this clonotype: A read error may account for a junction end that differs from germline. This rearrangement joins TRBV20-1 to TRBJ2-1, with 7 bases matching TRBD2. Germline V lookup: CDR1 DFQATT, CDR2 SNEGSKA (reference sequence). CDR3 size: 15 residues. CDR3 region: CSANRGGSSFNEQFF. CDR3 nucleotides: TGCAGTGCTAACCGCGGCGGGAGCTCCTTCAATGAGCAGTTCTTC.

The V and J genes are TRBV20-1 and TRBJ1-1; 7 positions match TRBD1. The CDR3 runs 15 residues. Per the germline V gene, CDR1 is DFQATT and CDR2 is SNEGSKA (reference sequence). V gave up 0 bases and J gave up 5 bases; unmatched junction bases: 9. The CDR3 bases are TGCAGTGCTAGAGATTTCCAGGGGGGTCATACTGAAGCTTTCTTT. Protein product: CSARDFQGGHTEAFF.

This chain joins TRBV6-6 and TRBJ2-1; TRBD2 might be the D (5 bases). CDR1 MNHNY and CDR2 SVGAGI come from the germline V gene (reference sequence). V was pared by 11 bases and J by 8 bases, with 13 bases between. The CDR3 is 11 amino acids. The CDR3 DNA follows: TGTGCCTCCGAAAGGCGGGATGAGCAGTTCTTC. Its translation: CASERRDEQFF.

This chain joins TRBV7-2 and TRBJ2-3, with 13 bases that match TRBD2. Germline loops: CDR1 SGHTA, CDR2 FQGNSA. V gave up 3 bases and J gave up 4 bases; unmatched junction bases: 4. This CDR3 comprises 16 residues. The chain's CDR3 is CASSFRTSGSADTQYF. The CDR3 DNA reads TGTGCCAGCAGCTTTCGGACTAGCGGGAGCGCAGATACGCAGTATTTT.

The chain combines TRBV24-1 with TRBJ2-3, with D possibly called TRBD1 or TRBD2 (5 bases each). The V end lost 2 bases, the J end lost 6 bases, and 23 bases lay between the germline ends. Germline V gene lookup returns CDR1 KGHDR and CDR2 SFDVKD. The CDR3 consists of 18 residues. CDR3 nucleotides: TGTGCCACCAGTGATTATCCGGGACGAGCAAGACTGGGCGATACGCAGTATTTT. It specifies CATSDYPGRARLGDTQYF.

This sequence joins TRBV4-2 and TRBJ1-2; 7 nucleotides line up with TRBD1. The CDR3 runs 15 residues. Germline V gene lookup returns CDR1 LGHNA and CDR2 YNFKEQ. Unmatched junction bases numbered 9, after V lost 0 bases and J lost 8 bases. DNA of the CDR3: TGTGCCAGCAGCCAAGAGGGGACAGCCCCTTGGGGCTACACCTTC. It is translated as CASSQEGTAPWGYTF.

The chain uses TRBV19 and TRBJ2-7, with TRBD2 matching over 12 bases. The V and J ends lost 3 bases and 4 bases, in that order; junction bases with no gene match: 1. The CDR3 has 14 residues. Germline V gene data show CDR1 as LNHDA and CDR2 as SQIVND (reference sequence). The CDR3 region has the DNA TGTGCCAGTAGTATCGGGACTAGCGGGTACGAGCAGTACTTC. Amino acid sequence: CASSIGTSGYEQYF.

The rearrangement uses TRBV11-2 and TRBJ2-7; TRBD1 matches at 7 bases. The CDR3 spans 15 residues. CDR1 is SGHAT and CDR2 is FQNNGV in the germline V gene. Trimming removed 6 bases from V and 2 bases from J; junction bases left unmatched: 10. In nucleotides, the CDR3 is TGTGCCAGCAGTACCTCGGGGACAGAGGCCTACGAGCAGTACTTC. Its translation: CASSTSGTEAYEQYF.

This clonotype was seen a few times. This rearrangement joins TRBV19 to TRBJ1-1; TRBD1 matches at 8 bases. J lost 6 bases, V lost 2 bases, and 2 bases had no gene match. The germline V gene has CDR1 LNHDA and CDR2 SQIVND (reference sequence). The CDR3 has 13 residues. DNA of the CDR3: TGTGCCAGTAGTATACAGGGGGCAGCTGAAGCTTTCTTT. Protein sequence: CASSIQGAAEAFF. The full variable domain, its missing parts supplied by reference TRBV19 and TRBJ1-1, is DGGITQSPKYLFRKEGQNVTLSCEQNLNHDAMYWYRQDPGQGLRLIYYSQIVNDFQKGDIAEGYSVSREKKESFPLTVTSAQKNPTAFYLCASSIQGAAEAFFGQGTRLTVV.

The rearrangement joins TRBV10-2 to TRBJ2-7; no clear D gene. Germline V gene sequence: CDR1 WSHSY, CDR2 SAAADI. This CDR3 has 13 residues. V was pared by 8 bases and J by 2 bases, with 13 bases between. Written as DNA, the CDR3 is TGCGCCAGCGCCCGACATGGCGCCTACGAGCAGTACTTC. As protein: CASARHGAYEQYF.

This clonotype was seen a handful of times. This sequence joins TRBV6-4 and TRBJ2-2; 7 positions agree with TRBD1. Trimming cost V 4 bases and J 7 bases; bases outside gene matches: 9. Germline CDR1 reads MRHNA; CDR2 reads SNTAGT. The length of the CDR3 is 15 residues. CDR3 sequence (DNA): TGTGCCAGCAGTGCACGGACAGGTCGAGGCGGGGAGCTGTTTTTT. The encoded protein is CASSARTGRGGELFF.

The chain combines TRBV20-1 with TRBJ2-4, with TRBD1 identical over 8 bases. Germline loops: CDR1 DFQATT, CDR2 SNEGSKA (reference sequence). V lost 7 bases, J lost 9 bases, and 5 bases stayed unmatched. The CDR3 has 11 residues. CDR3 loop: CSVEQGGIQYF. DNA for the CDR3: TGCAGTGTTGAACAGGGGGGCATTCAGTACTTC.

The chain links TRBV2 to TRBJ2-3; D tentatively reads TRBD1 or TRBD2 (5 bases each). CDR3 length: 15 amino acids. The V and J ends lost 1 base and 1 base respectively, with 9 bases between them. Germline values: CDR1 SNHLY, CDR2 FYNNEI. Here the CDR3 reads CASSEVGVGTDTQYF. The CDR3 DNA follows: TGTGCCAGCAGTGAAGTGGGGGTTGGCACAGATACGCAGTATTTT. Supplemented by reference TRBV2 and TRBJ2-3, the full variable domain reads EPEVTQTPSHQVTQMGQEVILRCVPISNHLYFYWYRQILGQKVEFLVSFYNNEISEKSEIFDDQFSVERPDGSNFTLKIRSTKLEDSAMYFCASSEVGVGTDTQYFGPGTRLTVL.